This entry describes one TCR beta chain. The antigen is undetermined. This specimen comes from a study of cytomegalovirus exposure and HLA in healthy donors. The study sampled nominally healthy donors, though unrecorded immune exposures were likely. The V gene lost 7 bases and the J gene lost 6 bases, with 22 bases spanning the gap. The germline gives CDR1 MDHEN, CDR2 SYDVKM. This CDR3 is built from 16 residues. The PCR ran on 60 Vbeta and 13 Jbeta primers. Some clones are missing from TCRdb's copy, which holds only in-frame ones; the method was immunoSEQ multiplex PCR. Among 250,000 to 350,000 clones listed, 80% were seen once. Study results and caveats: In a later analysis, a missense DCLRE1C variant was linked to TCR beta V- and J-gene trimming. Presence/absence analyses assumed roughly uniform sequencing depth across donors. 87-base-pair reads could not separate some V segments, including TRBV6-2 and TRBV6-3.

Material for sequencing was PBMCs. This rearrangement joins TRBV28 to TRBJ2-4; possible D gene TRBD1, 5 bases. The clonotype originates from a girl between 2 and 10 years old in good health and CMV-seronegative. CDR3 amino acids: CASIPNGLQGANIQYF. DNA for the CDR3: TGTGCCAGCATCCCAAACGGCCTTCAGGGTGCAAACATTCAGTACTTC.